The sequence of this T cell receptor beta chain was determined in a study of T cells in Graves' hyperthyroidism and ophthalmopathy. Newly diagnosed patients aged 18 to 65 had hyperthyroidism of under 2 months' duration. Template material for amplifying TCR beta CDR3 regions consisted of RNA transcripts. TCR CDR3 underwent first-round RT-PCR with the HTBI primer set. TCRdb reanalysed the multiplex PCR reads using MiXCR and keeps one entry per CDR3 protein. The data contain roughly 570,000 distinct CDR3 sequences, around 16% of them singletons. A remark on this clonotype: What it binds is unknown.

CDR3 length: 15 residues. Trimming took 3 bases from V and 2 from J, leaving 11 bases between them. Germline V gene data show CDR1 as MDHEN and CDR2 as SYDVKM. Study-wide points: Most clonotypes expanded in thyroid above 0.001 were likewise present in blood. Progression to ophthalmopathy was predicted a median of 6.5 months early.

The receptor's source is a woman aged 30 to 39 with Graves' hyperthyroidism. The sequenced sample was blood. V and J are TRBV28 and TRBJ1-5; D not certain. CDR3 region: CASSFPAAGNQPQHF. The CDR3 DNA is TGTGCCAGCAGTTTTCCCGCCGCGGGCAATCAGCCCCAGCATTTT.